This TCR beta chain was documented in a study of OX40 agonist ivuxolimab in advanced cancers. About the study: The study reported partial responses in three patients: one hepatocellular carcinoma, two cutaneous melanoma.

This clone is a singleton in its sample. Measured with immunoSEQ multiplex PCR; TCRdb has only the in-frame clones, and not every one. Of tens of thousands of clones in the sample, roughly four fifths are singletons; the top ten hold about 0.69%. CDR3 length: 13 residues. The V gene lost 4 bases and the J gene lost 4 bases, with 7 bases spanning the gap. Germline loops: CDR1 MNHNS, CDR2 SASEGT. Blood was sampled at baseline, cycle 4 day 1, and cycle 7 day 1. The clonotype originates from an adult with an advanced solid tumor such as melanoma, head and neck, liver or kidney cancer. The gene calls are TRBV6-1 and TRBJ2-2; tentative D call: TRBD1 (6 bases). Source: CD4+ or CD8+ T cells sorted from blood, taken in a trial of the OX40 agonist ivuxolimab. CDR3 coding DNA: TGTGCCAGCAGTGTAGGGGGCACCGGGGAGCTGTTTTTT. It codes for CASSVGGTGELFF.